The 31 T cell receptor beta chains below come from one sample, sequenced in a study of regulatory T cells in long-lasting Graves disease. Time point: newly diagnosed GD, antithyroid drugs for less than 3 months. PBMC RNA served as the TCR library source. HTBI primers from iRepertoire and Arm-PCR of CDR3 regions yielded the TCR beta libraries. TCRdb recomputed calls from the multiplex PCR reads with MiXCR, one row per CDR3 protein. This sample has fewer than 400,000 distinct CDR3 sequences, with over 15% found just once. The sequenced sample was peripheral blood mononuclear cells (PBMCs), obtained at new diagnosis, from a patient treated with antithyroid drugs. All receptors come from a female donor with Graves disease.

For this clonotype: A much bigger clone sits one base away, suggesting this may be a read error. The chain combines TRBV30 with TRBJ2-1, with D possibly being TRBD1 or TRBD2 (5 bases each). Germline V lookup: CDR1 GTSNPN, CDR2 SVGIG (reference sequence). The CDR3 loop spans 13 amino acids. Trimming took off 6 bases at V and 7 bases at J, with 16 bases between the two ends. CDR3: CACSRDHTNEQFF. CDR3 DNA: TGTGCCTGTAGTCGGGACCATACTAATGAGCAGTTCTTC.

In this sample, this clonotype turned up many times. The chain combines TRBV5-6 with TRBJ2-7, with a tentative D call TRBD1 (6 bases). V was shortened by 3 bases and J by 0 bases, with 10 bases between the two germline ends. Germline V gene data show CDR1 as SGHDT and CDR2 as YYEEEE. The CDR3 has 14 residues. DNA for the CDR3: TGTGCCAGCAGCTCGTCGGACAGCTCCTACGAGCAGTACTTC. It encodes CASSSSDSSYEQYF. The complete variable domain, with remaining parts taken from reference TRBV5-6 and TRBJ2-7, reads DAGVTQSPTHLIKTRGQQVTLRCSPKSGHDTVSWYQQALGQGPQFIFQYYEEEERQRGNFPDRFSGHQFPNYSSELNVNALLLGDSALYLCASSSSDSSYEQYFGPGTRLTVT.

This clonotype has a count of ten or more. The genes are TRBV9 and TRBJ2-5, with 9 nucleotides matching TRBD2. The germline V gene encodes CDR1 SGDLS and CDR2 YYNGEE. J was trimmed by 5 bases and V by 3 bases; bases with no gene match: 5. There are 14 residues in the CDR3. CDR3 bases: TGTGCCAGCAGCGCGGCGGGAGGGTTTGAGACCCAGTACTTC. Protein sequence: CASSAAGGFETQYF.

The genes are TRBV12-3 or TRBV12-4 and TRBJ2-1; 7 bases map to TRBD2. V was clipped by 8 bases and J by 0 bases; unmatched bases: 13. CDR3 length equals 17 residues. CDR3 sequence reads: CASGPLGGGSSYNEQFF. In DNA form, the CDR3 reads TGTGCCAGCGGTCCCCTGGGGGGAGGGTCCTCCTACAATGAGCAGTTCTTC.

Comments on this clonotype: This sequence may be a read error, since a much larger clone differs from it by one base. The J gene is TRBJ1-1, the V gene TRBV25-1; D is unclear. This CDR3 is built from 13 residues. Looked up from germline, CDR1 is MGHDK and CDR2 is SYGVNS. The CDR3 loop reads CASGREMNTEASF. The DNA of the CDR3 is TGTGCTAGCGGCAGAGAAATGAACACTGAAGCTTCCTTT.

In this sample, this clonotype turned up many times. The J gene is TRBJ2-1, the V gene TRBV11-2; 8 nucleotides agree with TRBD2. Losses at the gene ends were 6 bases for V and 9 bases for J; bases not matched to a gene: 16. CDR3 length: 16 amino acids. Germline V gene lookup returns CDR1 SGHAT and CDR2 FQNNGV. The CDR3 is CASRTAPGRARFEQFF. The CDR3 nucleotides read TGTGCCAGCAGGACGGCACCCGGGAGGGCCAGGTTTGAGCAGTTCTTC.

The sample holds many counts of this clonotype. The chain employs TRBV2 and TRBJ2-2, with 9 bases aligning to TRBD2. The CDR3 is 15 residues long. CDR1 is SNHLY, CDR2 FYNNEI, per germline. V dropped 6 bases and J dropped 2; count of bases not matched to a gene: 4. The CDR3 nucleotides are TGTGCCAGCAGAGTTAGCGGGAGTAACACCGGGGAGCTGTTTTTT. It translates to CASRVSGSNTGELFF.

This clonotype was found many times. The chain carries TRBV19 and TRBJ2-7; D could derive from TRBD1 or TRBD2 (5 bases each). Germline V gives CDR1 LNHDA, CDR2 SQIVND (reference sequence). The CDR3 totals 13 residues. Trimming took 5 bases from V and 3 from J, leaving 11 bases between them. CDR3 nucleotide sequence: TGTGCCAGTAGTGGGACGGCCTTCTACGAGCAGTACTTC. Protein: CASSGTAFYEQYF. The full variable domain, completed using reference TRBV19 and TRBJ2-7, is DGGITQSPKYLFRKEGQNVTLSCEQNLNHDAMYWYRQDPGQGLRLIYYSQIVNDFQKGDIAEGYSVSREKKESFPLTVTSAQKNPTAFYLCASSGTAFYEQYFGPGTRLTVT.

The CDR3 nucleotides are TGTGCCTGGAGGGACCTTCAGGGGTATAATTCACCCCTCCACTTT. It is translated as CAWRDLQGYNSPLHF. V is TRBV30 and J is TRBJ1-6, with a weak D call TRBD1 (6 bases). The CDR3 extends over 15 amino acids. The germline gives CDR1 GTSNPN, CDR2 SVGIG (reference sequence). Trimming stripped 3 bases from V and 4 bases from J, with 13 bases between.

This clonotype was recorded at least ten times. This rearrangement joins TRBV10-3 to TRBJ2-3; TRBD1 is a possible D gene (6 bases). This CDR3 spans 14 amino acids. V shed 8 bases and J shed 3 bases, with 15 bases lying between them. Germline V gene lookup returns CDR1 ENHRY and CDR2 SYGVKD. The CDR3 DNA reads TGTGCCATCGGGAACAGGGTAGGAACAGATACGCAGTATTTT. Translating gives CAIGNRVGTDTQYF.

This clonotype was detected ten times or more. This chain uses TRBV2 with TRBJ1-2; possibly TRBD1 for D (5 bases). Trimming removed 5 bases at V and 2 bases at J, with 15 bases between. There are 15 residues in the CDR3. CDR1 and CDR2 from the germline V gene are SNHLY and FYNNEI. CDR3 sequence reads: CASSPPGLTNYGYTF. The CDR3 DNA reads TGTGCCAGCAGTCCCCCGGGACTGACCAACTATGGCTACACCTTC.

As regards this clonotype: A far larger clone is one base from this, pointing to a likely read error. The CDR3 sequence is CSVGAGQRETQFF. Here the CDR3 DNA reads TGCAGTGTCGGTGCGGGACAGCGAGAGACCCAGTTCTTC. This chain joins TRBV20-1 and TRBJ2-3; D may be TRBD1 (7 bases). Judging by the DNA end, TRBJ2-1 fits better; the J call may be wrong. The CDR3 covers 13 residues. The germline CDR1 and CDR2 sequences are DFQATT and SNEGSKA (reference sequence).

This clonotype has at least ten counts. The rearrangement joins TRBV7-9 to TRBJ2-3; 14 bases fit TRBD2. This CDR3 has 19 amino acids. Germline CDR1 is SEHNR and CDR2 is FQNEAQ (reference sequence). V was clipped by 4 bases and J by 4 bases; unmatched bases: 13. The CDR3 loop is CASSSYGRTSGRTSDTQYF. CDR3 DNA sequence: TGTGCCAGCAGCTCGTACGGCAGGACTAGCGGGAGGACATCAGATACGCAGTATTTT.

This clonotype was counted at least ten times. The DNA of the CDR3 is TGTGCCAGTAGGTTTTCCGGGGGCTTAGGCAATCAGCCCCAGCATTTT. Translating it yields CASRFSGGLGNQPQHF. The rearrangement uses TRBV19 and TRBJ1-5; tentatively, D is TRBD1 (6 bases). Germline V gives CDR1 LNHDA, CDR2 SQIVND (reference sequence). This CDR3 region has 16 residues. The V gene lost 6 bases and the J gene lost 2 bases, with 17 bases spanning the gap.

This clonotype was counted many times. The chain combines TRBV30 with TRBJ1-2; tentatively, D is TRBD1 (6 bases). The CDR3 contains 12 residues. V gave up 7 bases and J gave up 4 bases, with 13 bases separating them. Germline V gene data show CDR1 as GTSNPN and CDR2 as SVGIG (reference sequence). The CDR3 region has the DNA TGTGCCTCGCACAGGGAGCCCTATGGCTACACCTTC. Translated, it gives CASHREPYGYTF. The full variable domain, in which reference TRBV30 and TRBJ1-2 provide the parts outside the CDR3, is SQTIHQWPATLVQPVGSPLSLECTVEGTSNPNLYWYRQAAGRGLQLLFYSVGIGQISSEVPQNLSASRPQDRQFILSSKKLLLSDSGFYLCASHREPYGYTFGSGTRLTVV.

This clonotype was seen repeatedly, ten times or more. CDR3 DNA sequence: TGTGCCAGCAGTCTCAACGGGGGCTTCAATCAGCCCCAGCATTTT. Protein sequence: CASSLNGGFNQPQHF. The chain combines TRBV6-1 with TRBJ1-5, with D possibly TRBD1 on 6 matching bases. Germline loops: CDR1 MNHNS, CDR2 SASEGT. The ends were cut back, 5 bases at V and 3 bases at J, with 14 bases in the middle. The CDR3 has 15 amino acids.

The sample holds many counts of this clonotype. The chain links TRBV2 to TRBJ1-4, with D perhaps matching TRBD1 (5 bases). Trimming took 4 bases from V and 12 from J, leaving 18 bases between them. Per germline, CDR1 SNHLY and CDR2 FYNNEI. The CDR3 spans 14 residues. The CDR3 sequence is CASSVGQTVSQLFF. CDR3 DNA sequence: TGTGCCAGCAGTGTAGGACAAACCGTCTCGCAACTGTTTTTT.

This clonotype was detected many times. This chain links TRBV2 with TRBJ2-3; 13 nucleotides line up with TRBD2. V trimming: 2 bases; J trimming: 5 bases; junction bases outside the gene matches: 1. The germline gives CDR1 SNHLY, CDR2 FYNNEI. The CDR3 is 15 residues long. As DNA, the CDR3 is TGTGCCAGCAGTGAAACTAGCGGGAGGGGAGATACGCAGTATTTT. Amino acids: CASSETSGRGDTQYF.

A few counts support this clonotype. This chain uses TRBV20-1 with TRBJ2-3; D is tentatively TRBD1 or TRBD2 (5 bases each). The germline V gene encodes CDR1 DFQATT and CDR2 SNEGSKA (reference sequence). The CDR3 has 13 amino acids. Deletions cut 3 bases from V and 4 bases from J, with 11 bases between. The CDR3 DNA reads TGCAGTGCTAGCCGGGGCGGGTCAGATACGCAGTATTTT. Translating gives CSASRGGSDTQYF.

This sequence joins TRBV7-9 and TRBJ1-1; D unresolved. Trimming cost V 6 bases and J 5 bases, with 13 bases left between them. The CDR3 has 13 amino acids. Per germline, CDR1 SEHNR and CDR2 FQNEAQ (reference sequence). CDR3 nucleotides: TGTGCCAGCAGGGGCCCGATGGGGACTGAAGCTTTCTTT. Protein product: CASRGPMGTEAFF.

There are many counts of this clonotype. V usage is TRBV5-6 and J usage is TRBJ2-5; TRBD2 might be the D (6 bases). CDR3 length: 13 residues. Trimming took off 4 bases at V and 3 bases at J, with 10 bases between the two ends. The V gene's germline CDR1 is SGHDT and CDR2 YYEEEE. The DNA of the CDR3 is TGTGCCAGCAGCCCGGGACTGGAAGAGACCCAGTACTTC. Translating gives CASSPGLEETQYF.

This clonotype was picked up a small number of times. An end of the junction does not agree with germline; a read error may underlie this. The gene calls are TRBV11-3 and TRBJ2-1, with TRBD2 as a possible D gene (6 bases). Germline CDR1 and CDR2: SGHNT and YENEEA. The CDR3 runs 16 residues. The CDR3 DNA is TGTGCCAGCAGCTTAGTCCTTAGCGGCGCAAGCAATGAGCGGTTCTTC. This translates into CASSLVLSGASNERFF.

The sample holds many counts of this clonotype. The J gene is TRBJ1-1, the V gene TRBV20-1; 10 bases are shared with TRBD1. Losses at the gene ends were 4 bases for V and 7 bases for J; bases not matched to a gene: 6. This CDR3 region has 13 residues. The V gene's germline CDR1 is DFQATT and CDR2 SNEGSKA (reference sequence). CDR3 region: CSANVGTGVEAFF. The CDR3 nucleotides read TGCAGTGCTAATGTCGGGACAGGGGTTGAAGCTTTCTTT.

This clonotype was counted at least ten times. CDR3 amino acids: CASTLQGFSTEAFF. CDR3 sequence (DNA): TGTGCCAGCACCCTTCAGGGGTTTAGCACTGAAGCTTTCTTT. V and J are TRBV2 and TRBJ1-1, with a tentative D call TRBD1 (6 bases). The CDR3 runs 14 residues. CDR1 is SNHLY and CDR2 is FYNNEI in the germline V gene. V was clipped by 7 bases and J by 4 bases, with 16 bases between them.

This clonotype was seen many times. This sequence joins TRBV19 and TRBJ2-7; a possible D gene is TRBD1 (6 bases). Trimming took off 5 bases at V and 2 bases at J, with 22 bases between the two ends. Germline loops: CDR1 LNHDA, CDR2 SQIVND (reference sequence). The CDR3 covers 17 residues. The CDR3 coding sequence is TGTGCCAGTAGTTCGACCACCGGGACACCGGACCCCTACGAGCAGTACTTC. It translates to CASSSTTGTPDPYEQYF.

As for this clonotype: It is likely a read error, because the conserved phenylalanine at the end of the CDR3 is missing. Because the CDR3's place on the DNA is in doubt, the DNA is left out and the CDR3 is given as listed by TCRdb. The CDR3 reads CASSLRTGNTEGFV. The rearrangement uses TRBV12-3 or TRBV12-4 and TRBJ1-1. Termini included, the CDR3 measures 14 amino acids.

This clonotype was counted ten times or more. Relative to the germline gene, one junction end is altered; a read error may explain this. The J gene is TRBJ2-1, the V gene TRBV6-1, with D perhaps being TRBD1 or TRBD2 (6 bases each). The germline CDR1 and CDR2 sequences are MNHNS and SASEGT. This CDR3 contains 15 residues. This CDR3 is CASSEFSRGASNFLF. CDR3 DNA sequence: TGTGCCAGCAGTGAATTTAGTAGGGGGGCCTCTAATTTCCTCTTC.

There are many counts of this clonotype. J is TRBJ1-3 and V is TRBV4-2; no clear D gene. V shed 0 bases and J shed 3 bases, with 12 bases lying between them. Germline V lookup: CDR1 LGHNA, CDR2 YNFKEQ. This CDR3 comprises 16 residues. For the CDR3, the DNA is TGTGCCAGCAGCCAAGATTCGTGGGAAAGTGGAAACACCATATATTTT. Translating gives CASSQDSWESGNTIYF.

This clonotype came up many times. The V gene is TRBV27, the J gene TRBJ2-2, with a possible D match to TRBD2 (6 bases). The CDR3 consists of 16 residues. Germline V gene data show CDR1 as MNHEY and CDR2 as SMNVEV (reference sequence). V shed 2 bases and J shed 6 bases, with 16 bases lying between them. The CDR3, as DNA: TGTGCCAGCAGTTTAGGGCTGACTAGTTCGGCCGGGGAGCTGTTTTTT. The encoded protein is CASSLGLTSSAGELFF.

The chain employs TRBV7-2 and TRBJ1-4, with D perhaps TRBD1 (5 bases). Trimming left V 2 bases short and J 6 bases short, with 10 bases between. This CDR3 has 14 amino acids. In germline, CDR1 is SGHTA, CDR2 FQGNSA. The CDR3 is CASSLFGGDEKLFF. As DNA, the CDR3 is TGTGCCAGCAGCTTATTCGGGGGAGATGAAAAACTGTTTTTT.

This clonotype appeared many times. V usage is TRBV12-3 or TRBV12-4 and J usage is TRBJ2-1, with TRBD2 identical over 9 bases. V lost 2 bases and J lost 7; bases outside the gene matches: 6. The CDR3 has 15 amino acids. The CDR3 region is CASSLFAGGPNEQFF. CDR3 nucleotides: TGTGCCAGCAGTTTATTTGCGGGAGGGCCGAATGAGCAGTTCTTC.